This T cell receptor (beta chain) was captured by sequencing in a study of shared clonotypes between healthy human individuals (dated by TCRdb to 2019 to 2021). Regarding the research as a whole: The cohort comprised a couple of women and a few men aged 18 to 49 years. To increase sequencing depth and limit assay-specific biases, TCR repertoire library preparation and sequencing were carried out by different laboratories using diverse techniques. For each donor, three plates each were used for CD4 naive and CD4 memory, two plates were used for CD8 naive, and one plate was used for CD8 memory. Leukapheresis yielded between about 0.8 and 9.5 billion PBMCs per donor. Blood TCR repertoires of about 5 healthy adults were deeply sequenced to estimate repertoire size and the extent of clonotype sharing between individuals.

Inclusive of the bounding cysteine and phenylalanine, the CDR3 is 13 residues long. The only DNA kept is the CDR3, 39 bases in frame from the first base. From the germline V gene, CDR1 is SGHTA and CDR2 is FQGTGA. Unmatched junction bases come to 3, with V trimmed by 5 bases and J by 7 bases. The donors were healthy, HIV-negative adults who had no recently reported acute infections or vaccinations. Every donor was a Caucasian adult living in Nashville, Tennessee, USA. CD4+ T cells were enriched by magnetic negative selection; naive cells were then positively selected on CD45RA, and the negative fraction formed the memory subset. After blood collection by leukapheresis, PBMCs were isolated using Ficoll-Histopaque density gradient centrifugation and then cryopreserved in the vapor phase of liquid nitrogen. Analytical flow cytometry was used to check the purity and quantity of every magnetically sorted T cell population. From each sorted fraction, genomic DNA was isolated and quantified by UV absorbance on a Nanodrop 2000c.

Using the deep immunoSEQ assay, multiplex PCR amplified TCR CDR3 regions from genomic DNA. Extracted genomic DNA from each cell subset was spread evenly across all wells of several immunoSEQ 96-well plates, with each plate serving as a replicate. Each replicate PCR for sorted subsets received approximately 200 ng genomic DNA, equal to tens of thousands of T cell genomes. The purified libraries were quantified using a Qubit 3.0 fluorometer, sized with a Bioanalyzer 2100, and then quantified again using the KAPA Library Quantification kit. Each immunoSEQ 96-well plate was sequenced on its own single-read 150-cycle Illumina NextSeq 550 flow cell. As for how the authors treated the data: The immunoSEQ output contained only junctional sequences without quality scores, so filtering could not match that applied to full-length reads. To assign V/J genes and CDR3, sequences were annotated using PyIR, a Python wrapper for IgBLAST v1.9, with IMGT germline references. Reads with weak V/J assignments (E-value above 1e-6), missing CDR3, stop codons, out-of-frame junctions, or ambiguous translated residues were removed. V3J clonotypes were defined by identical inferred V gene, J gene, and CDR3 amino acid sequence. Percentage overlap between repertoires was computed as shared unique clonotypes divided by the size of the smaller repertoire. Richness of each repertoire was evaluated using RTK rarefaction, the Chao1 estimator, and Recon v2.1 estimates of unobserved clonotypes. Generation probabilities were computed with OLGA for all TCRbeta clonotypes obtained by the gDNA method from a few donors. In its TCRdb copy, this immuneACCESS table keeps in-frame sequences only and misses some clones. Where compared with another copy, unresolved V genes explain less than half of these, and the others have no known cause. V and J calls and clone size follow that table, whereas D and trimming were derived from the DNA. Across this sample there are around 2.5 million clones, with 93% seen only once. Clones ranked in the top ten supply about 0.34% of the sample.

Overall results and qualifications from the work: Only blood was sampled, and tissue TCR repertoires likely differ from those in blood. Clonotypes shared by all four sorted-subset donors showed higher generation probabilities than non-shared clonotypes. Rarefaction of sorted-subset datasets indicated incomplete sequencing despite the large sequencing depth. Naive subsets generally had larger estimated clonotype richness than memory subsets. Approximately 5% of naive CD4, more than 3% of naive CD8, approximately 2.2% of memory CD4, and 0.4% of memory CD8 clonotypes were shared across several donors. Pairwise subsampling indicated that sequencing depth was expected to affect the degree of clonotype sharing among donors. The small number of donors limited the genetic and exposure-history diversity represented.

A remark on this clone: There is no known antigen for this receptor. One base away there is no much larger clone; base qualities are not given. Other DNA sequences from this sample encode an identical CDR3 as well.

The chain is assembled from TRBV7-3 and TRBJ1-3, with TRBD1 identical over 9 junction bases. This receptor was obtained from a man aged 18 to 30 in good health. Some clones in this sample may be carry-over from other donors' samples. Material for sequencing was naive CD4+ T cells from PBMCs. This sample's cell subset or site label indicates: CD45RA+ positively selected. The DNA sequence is TGTGCCAGCAGCCCCGGGACAGGGAACACCATATATTTT. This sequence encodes CASSPGTGNTIYF.